These 19 T cell receptor beta chains were all obtained from the same sample, sequenced in a study of T cells in Graves' hyperthyroidism and ophthalmopathy. TCR beta CDR3 regions were amplified from RNA transcripts. The study used the HTBI primer set for a first-round RT-PCR of the TCR CDR3. TCRdb re-derived calls from the multiplex PCR reads in MiXCR, one entry per CDR3 protein. The sample has roughly 500,000 distinct CDR3 sequences, approximately 23% seen once. The sample was blood. These receptors were obtained from a woman aged 70-85 years with Graves' ophthalmopathy.

This clonotype was observed a few times. The genes are TRBV28 and TRBJ1-4; D remains unclear. Germline CDR1 is MDHEN and CDR2 is SYDVKM. This CDR3 comprises 16 residues. V gave up 5 bases and J gave up 2 bases, with 15 bases separating them. Here the CDR3 reads CASSVKLGRTNEKLFF. The CDR3 nucleotides read TGTGCCAGCAGTGTTAAGCTCGGCAGGACTAATGAAAAACTGTTTTTT.

The V gene is TRBV11-2, the J gene TRBJ1-1, with D possibly being TRBD1 (6 bases). CDR1 is SGHAT and CDR2 is FQNNGV in the germline V gene. Trimming pared 3 bases from V and 4 bases from J, leaving 15 bases between. This CDR3 has 15 amino acids. DNA of the CDR3: TGTGCCAGCAGCTTCTTTGGACAGTCGGCCACTGAAGCTTTCTTT. Translation: CASSFFGQSATEAFF.

The chain couples TRBV6-1 to TRBJ2-1; the match to TRBD2 covers 9 bases. CDR1 and CDR2 (germline): MNHNS, SASEGT. V lost 10 bases to trimming and J lost 2 bases; unmatched junction nucleotides: 6. This CDR3 comprises 14 residues. The DNA of the CDR3 is TGTGCCACTAGCGGGAACAACCCCTACAATGAGCAGTTCTTC. This sequence encodes CATSGNNPYNEQFF.

The chain employs TRBV5-1 and TRBJ2-2, with D possibly being TRBD1 (6 bases). Looked up from germline, CDR1 is SGHRS and CDR2 is YFSETQ. The CDR3 has 15 residues. Trimming left V 4 bases short and J 2 bases short, with 12 bases between. CDR3 residues: CASSAGTPNTGELFF. The CDR3 coding sequence is TGCGCCAGCAGCGCCGGGACACCAAACACCGGGGAGCTGTTTTTT.

This clonotype was picked up a small number of times. V usage is TRBV12-3 or TRBV12-4 and J usage is TRBJ2-7, with 7 bases fitting TRBD1. The CDR3 totals 16 residues. V lost 5 bases, J lost 2 bases, and 12 bases stayed unmatched. This chain's CDR3 is CASSLFRGNQPYEQYF. DNA of the CDR3: TGTGCCAGCAGTCTTTTCAGGGGGAATCAACCCTACGAGCAGTACTTC.

In this sample, this clonotype turned up many times. The V and J genes are TRBV7-9 and TRBJ2-1; tentatively, D is TRBD1 (6 bases). This CDR3 comprises 14 residues. V was clipped by 4 bases and J by 10 bases, with 17 bases between them. Germline V gene data show CDR1 as SEHNR and CDR2 as FQNEAQ (reference sequence). CDR3 bases: TGTGCCAGCAGCTCGTTCAGGGGCCAACCAGAGCAGTTCTTC. Amino acid sequence: CASSSFRGQPEQFF. Filled out from reference TRBV7-9 and TRBJ2-1, the complete variable domain reads DTGVSQNPRHKITKRGQNVTFRCDPISEHNRLYWYRQTLGQGPEFLTYFQNEAQLEKSRLLSDRFSAERPKGSFSTLEIQRTEQGDSAMYLCASSSFRGQPEQFFGPGTRLTVL.

This clonotype was seen a few times. The chain couples TRBV7-2 to TRBJ2-7; TRBD2 matches 7 bases. After removal of 5 bases from V and 2 bases from J, the junction contained 12 bases not matched to a gene. Germline lookup yields CDR1 SGHTA and CDR2 FQGNSA. The CDR3 runs to 16 residues. This CDR3 is CASSLFGEAGTYEQYF. The CDR3 region has the DNA TGTGCCAGCAGCCTATTTGGGGAAGCGGGAACCTACGAGCAGTACTTC.

The J gene is TRBJ2-5, the V gene TRBV7-3, with 8 bases lining up with TRBD1. CDR3 length equals 14 residues. CDR1 and CDR2 from the germline V gene are SGHTA and FQGTGA. The J segment lost 7 bases and the V segment lost 4 bases, leaving 8 bases of the junction unmatched. CDR3 nucleotides: TGTGCCAGCAGCTCGGGACAGGCCACGGGGACCCAGTACTTC. Translated, it gives CASSSGQATGTQYF.

This clonotype was seen ten or more times. The chain couples TRBV12-3 or TRBV12-4 to TRBJ2-2, with 10 bases matching TRBD2. This CDR3 spans 16 amino acids. The V and J ends lost 3 bases and 3 bases, in that order; junction bases with no gene match: 4. Here the CDR3 reads CASSFDSGRYTGELFF. CDR3 bases: TGTGCCAGCAGTTTTGATAGCGGGAGGTACACCGGGGAGCTGTTTTTT.

This clonotype occurred a few times. The chain links TRBV11-2 to TRBJ2-5, with a weak D call TRBD2 (6 bases). With 2 bases removed from V and 0 bases from J, the gap between germline ends came to 10 bases. The CDR3 contains 15 residues. Germline V CDR1 and CDR2: SGHAT, FQNNGV. CDR3 nucleotide sequence: TGTGCCAGCAGCTTACGGCTAGCGTACCAAGAGACCCAGTACTTC. This gives the protein CASSLRLAYQETQYF.

This clonotype appeared a few times. The CDR3 DNA follows: TGCAGTGCTACCCCGACTAGCGGGAATTTCGGTGAGCAGTTCTTC. Protein sequence: CSATPTSGNFGEQFF. The V call is TRBV20-1, the J call TRBJ2-1, with 11 positions matching TRBD2. The CDR3 is made up of 15 amino acids. In germline, CDR1 is DFQATT, CDR2 SNEGSKA (reference sequence). V was pared by 4 bases and J by 9 bases, with 11 bases of the junction left unmatched.

The V gene is TRBV29-1, the J gene TRBJ2-7, with a possible D match to TRBD2 (6 bases). Per germline, CDR1 SQVTM and CDR2 ANQGSEA. Between the trimmed V and J ends, which lost 4 bases and 6 bases, there was a span of 16 bases. The CDR3 has 13 amino acids. The CDR3 coding sequence is TGCAGCGTTGTCACTCAGGGAGGCTTCGAGCAGTACTTC. The encoded protein is CSVVTQGGFEQYF.

The chain is built from TRBV6-1 and TRBJ2-7; 7 nucleotides line up with TRBD1. Germline-derived CDR1 and CDR2 are MNHNS and SASEGT. J lost 0 bases, V lost 6 bases, and 11 bases had no gene match. The CDR3 is 16 residues long. The CDR3 sequence: CASSGLNRGYSYEQYF. The CDR3 DNA is TGTGCCAGCAGCGGACTCAACAGGGGATACTCCTACGAGCAGTACTTC.

The rearrangement links TRBV6-5 to TRBJ1-5; 10 nucleotides agree with TRBD1. Germline V lookup: CDR1 MNHEY, CDR2 SVGAGI. This CDR3 spans 19 amino acids. V lost 0 bases, J lost 1 base, and 9 bases stayed unmatched. The CDR3 is CASSYSPTRTGGSNQPQHF. DNA for the CDR3: TGTGCCAGCAGTTACTCACCCACCCGGACAGGGGGAAGCAATCAGCCCCAGCATTTT.

The CDR3 loop reads CSAPPGQGDYGYTF. The CDR3 DNA reads as TGCAGTGCTCCGCCGGGACAGGGGGACTATGGCTACACCTTC. V usage is TRBV20-1 and J usage is TRBJ1-2; 11 bases map to TRBD1. After removal of 5 bases from V and 3 bases from J, the junction contained 5 bases not matched to a gene. The CDR3 contains 14 residues. Germline CDR1 reads DFQATT; CDR2 reads SNEGSKA (reference sequence).

The CDR3 bases are TGCAGTGGCAGACTAGCGGGGTCGGAGACCCAGTACTTC. This codes for CSGRLAGSETQYF. The rearrangement uses TRBV20-1 and TRBJ2-5; TRBD2 aligns across 11 bases. V shed 7 bases, J shed 5 bases, and the junction held 6 bases outside the gene matches. CDR3 length: 13 amino acids. From germline, CDR1 is DFQATT and CDR2 SNEGSKA (reference sequence).

There are a few counts of this clonotype. The V gene is TRBV5-1, the J gene TRBJ2-1, with 7 positions matching TRBD2. The V gene's germline CDR1 is SGHRS and CDR2 YFSETQ. J gave up 4 bases and V 4 bases, and 8 bases lay outside the gene matches. The CDR3 sequence is 15 residues long. CDR3 DNA: TGCGCCAGCAGCCCAAACTCGGGAGGTTACAATGAGCAGTTCTTC. It specifies CASSPNSGGYNEQFF. Based on the CDR3 plus reference TRBV5-1 and TRBJ2-1, the full variable domain is KAGVTQTPRYLIKTRGQQVTLSCSPISGHRSVSWYQQTPGQGLQFLFEYFSETQRNKGNFPGRFSGRQFSNSRSEMNVSTLELGDSALYLCASSPNSGGYNEQFFGPGTRLTVL.

With respect to this clonotype: Given a much more abundant clone one base away, this may be a read error. The chain uses TRBV20-1 and TRBJ2-7; possibly TRBD2 for D (6 bases). V was clipped by 0 bases and J by 5 bases, with 17 bases between them. Germline V gene data show CDR1 as DFQATT and CDR2 as SNEGSKA (reference sequence). CDR3 length: 15 residues. CDR3 nucleotide sequence: TGCAGTGCTAGAGATCTGGGGGGTGCATATAACGAGCAGTACTTC. Translation: CSARDLGGAYNEQYF.

The rearrangement links TRBV30 to TRBJ1-5; no reliable D call. The length of the CDR3 is 14 residues. The V gene's germline CDR1 is GTSNPN and CDR2 SVGIG (reference sequence). V lost 2 bases to trimming and J lost 1 base, with 9 bases between them. CDR3 nucleotide sequence: TGTGCCTGGAGTAACGGCCGCAGCAATCAGCCCCAGCATTTT. Its protein product is CAWSNGRSNQPQHF.